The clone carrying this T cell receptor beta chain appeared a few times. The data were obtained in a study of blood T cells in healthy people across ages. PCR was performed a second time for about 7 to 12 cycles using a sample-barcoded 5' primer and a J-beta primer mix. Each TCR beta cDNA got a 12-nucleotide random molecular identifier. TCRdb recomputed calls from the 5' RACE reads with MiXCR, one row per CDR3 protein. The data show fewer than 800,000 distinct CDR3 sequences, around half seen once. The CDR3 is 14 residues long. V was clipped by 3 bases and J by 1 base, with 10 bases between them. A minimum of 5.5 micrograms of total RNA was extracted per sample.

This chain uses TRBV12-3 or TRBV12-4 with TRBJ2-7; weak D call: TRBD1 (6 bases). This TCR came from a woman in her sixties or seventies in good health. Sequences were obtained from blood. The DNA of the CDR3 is TGTGCCAGCAGTTTTCAAGGGGGTTCCTACGAGCAGTACTTC. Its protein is CASSFQGGSYEQYF.